Shown below are 10 T cell receptor beta chains from a single sample sequenced in a study of T cells after yellow fever vaccination. Via MiXCR, TCRdb re-called the 5' RACE reads, giving one row per CDR3 protein. Of 320,000 or so distinct CDR3 sequences in the sample, roughly 8.4% are singletons; the top ten hold approximately 15%. Sequenced material: PBMCs, taken more than 35 days after the first yellow fever vaccination. The origin of the receptors is a man aged 18 to 29 who received the YFV17D yellow fever vaccine.

The V and J genes are TRBV30 and TRBJ2-7; 7 bases are shared with TRBD2. V trimming: 5 bases; J trimming: 1 base; junction bases outside the gene matches: 8. The CDR3 runs 14 residues. CDR1 and CDR2 from the germline V gene are GTSNPN and SVGIG (reference sequence). This CDR3 reads CAWVNPGLSYEQYF. The CDR3 DNA sequence: TGTGCCTGGGTTAACCCGGGACTATCCTACGAGCAGTACTTC.

The rearrangement uses TRBV11-1 and TRBJ2-2; a possible D gene is TRBD1 (5 bases). Deletions cut 5 bases from V and 1 base from J, with 20 bases between. The germline V gene encodes CDR1 SGHAT and CDR2 FQDESV (reference sequence). The length of the CDR3 is 18 residues. This chain's CDR3 is CASSHLPDILQNTGELFF. The CDR3 DNA follows: TGTGCCAGCAGCCATCTACCGGACATCCTTCAGAACACCGGGGAGCTGTTTTTT.

This clonotype has more than one count but fewer than ten. The V call is TRBV10-3, the J call TRBJ2-3, with D unclear. The length of the CDR3 is 15 residues. The germline gives CDR1 ENHRY, CDR2 SYGVKD. The V end lost 0 bases, the J end lost 2 bases, and 9 bases lay between the germline ends. CDR3 protein: CAISESSGNTDTQYF. CDR3 DNA: TGTGCCATCAGTGAGTCGAGTGGGAACACAGATACGCAGTATTTT.

The rearrangement joins TRBV5-4 to TRBJ2-6; 7 nucleotides match TRBD1. The CDR3 loop spans 17 amino acids. Germline lookup yields CDR1 SGHNT and CDR2 YYREEE (reference sequence). Trimming removed 3 bases from V and 1 base from J; junction bases left unmatched: 7. CDR3 sequence reads: CASSSDRIGSGANVLTF. The DNA for the CDR3 is TGTGCCAGCAGCTCGGACAGGATAGGTTCTGGGGCCAACGTCCTGACTTTC. The whole variable domain, remainder taken from reference TRBV5-4 and TRBJ2-6, is ETGVTQSPTHLIKTRGQQVTLRCSSQSGHNTVSWYQQALGQGPQFIFQYYREEENGRGNFPPRFSGLQFPNYSSELNVNALELDDSALYLCASSSDRIGSGANVLTFGAGSRLTVL.

This clonotype was observed a handful of times. The chain carries TRBV12-3 or TRBV12-4 and TRBJ1-1; the D is unclear. This CDR3 is 14 amino acids long. Trimming cost V 3 bases and J 3 bases, with 11 bases left between them. The CDR3 region is CASSFGSVDTEAFF. CDR3 DNA sequence: TGTGCCAGCAGTTTCGGGTCGGTCGACACTGAAGCTTTCTTT.

This clonotype was seen only a few times. The chain carries TRBV9 and TRBJ2-5, with 12 bases aligning to TRBD2. Trimming cost V 0 bases and J 3 bases; bases outside gene matches: 3. This CDR3 spans 16 amino acids. CDR1 and CDR2 from the germline V gene are SGDLS and YYNGEE. The chain's CDR3 is CASSVGRLAGEETQYF. The CDR3 DNA reads TGTGCCAGCAGCGTAGGGAGACTAGCGGGGGAAGAGACCCAGTACTTC.

CDR3 amino acids: CSALGGFSNYGYTF. The DNA for the CDR3 is TGCAGTGCCCTAGGAGGCTTTTCTAACTATGGCTACACCTTC. This chain uses TRBV20-1 with TRBJ1-2; D gene uncertain. From germline, CDR1 is DFQATT and CDR2 SNEGSKA (reference sequence). Trimming shortened V by 6 bases and J by 0 bases, and 14 bases separated the two germline ends. This CDR3 comprises 14 residues.

This clonotype was observed many times. The V gene is TRBV27, the J gene TRBJ2-3, with 10 bases fitting TRBD2. The CDR3 has 16 amino acids. Trimming removed 2 bases from V and 6 bases from J; junction bases left unmatched: 8. The germline gives CDR1 MNHEY, CDR2 SMNVEV (reference sequence). In DNA, the CDR3 is TGTGCCAGCAGTTTAGACCCAGCGGGGGGGCCCGATACGCAGTATTTT. This sequence encodes CASSLDPAGGPDTQYF.

This clonotype has only a few counts. This chain connects TRBV5-4 to TRBJ2-3, with TRBD2 identical over 15 bases. Unmatched junction bases numbered 3, after V lost 3 bases and J lost 4 bases. The CDR3 length is 16 residues. Germline V gives CDR1 SGHNT, CDR2 YYREEE (reference sequence). CDR3 nucleotides: TGTGCCAGCAGCTGGGGACTAGCGGGGGGACCAGATACGCAGTATTTT. It encodes CASSWGLAGGPDTQYF.

There are a few counts of this clonotype. The V call is TRBV20-1, the J call TRBJ2-1; TRBD2 matches 11 bases. Germline CDR1 reads DFQATT; CDR2 reads SNEGSKA (reference sequence). This CDR3 is 15 amino acids long. Trimming cost V 6 bases and J 5 bases; bases outside gene matches: 9. CDR3 coding DNA: TGCAGTGCCCGACATTCACTAGCGGGGGACAATGAGCAGTTCTTC. Translated, it gives CSARHSLAGDNEQFF.